The clone carrying this T cell receptor (beta chain) was counted between two and nine times. The antigen is not known. This entry comes from a study of early T cells in non-severe SARS-CoV-2 infection. At the level of the study: It was bulk RNA from unsorted whole blood that was sequenced, and the chains were unpaired. General observations from the study: Private and CD4 specificities were missed by VDJdb matching, which favored anti-spike CD8 responses.

Germline V lookup: CDR1 SNHLY, CDR2 FYNNEI. V was pared by 3 bases and J by 6 bases, with 18 bases between. The CDR3 spans 15 residues. Researchers attached unique molecular identifiers to individual cDNA molecules. Each CDR3 protein gets one entry after TCRdb re-called the 5' RACE reads with MiXCR. This sample has 15,000 to 20,000 distinct CDR3 sequences, with roughly 5.1% found just once. J is TRBJ2-7 and V is TRBV2, with TRBD1 as a possible D gene (6 bases). Specimen: whole blood. This receptor was identified in an adult who was a healthcare worker with PCR-confirmed SARS-CoV-2 infection or an uninfected control (not recorded which). The CDR3 sequence: CASSEYGQIRSEQYV. CDR3 nucleotide sequence: TGTGCCAGCAGTGAGTATGGACAGATACGGTCCGAGCAGTACGTC.